Below, one T cell receptor (beta chain) is given with its context. Its antigen is unknown. These data belong to a study of shared clonotypes between healthy human individuals. Overall study results and limits: Unshared clonotypes carried lower generation probabilities than those common to all four donors.

Each cell subset's genomic DNA was divided evenly among several immunoSEQ plates. Measured with immunoSEQ multiplex PCR; TCRdb has only the in-frame clones, and not every one. The repertoire holds 1.5 million to 1.9 million clones, with 98% as singletons. V was trimmed by 3 bases and J by 6 bases, leaving 12 bases between them. The V gene's germline CDR1 is SGDLS and CDR2 YYNGEE. The CDR3 is 14 residues long. Sequencing input: naive CD4+ T cells sorted from blood. Specified subset: CD45RA+ positively selected. This TCR derives from a man aged 30-40 years in good health. The chain recombines TRBV9 with TRBJ2-2; possible D gene TRBD2, 5 bases. The CDR3 protein is CASSADSGSGELFF. CDR3 nucleotide sequence: TGTGCCAGCAGCGCCGATTCGGGATCCGGGGAGCTGTTTTTT.